The 25 T cell receptor beta chains reported below all come from one sample, sequenced in a study of T cell repertoires in ileal Crohn's disease. The time point denotes: neoterminal ileum biopsy at postoperative endoscopy, about 6 months after surgery. The repertoire was sequenced with immunoSEQ multiplex PCR; TCRdb's copy has only in-frame clones and lacks some. The sample carries about 4,500 clones, roughly 82% recorded once. Sequencing was carried out using ileal tissue. These receptor sequences come from an adult with Crohn's disease.

This rearrangement joins TRBV7-6 to TRBJ2-1; TRBD2 agrees at 10 bases. Germline V gene lookup returns CDR1 SGHVS and CDR2 FNYEAQ. After removal of 4 bases from V and 9 bases from J, the junction contained 12 bases not matched to a gene. The CDR3 runs to 16 residues. The CDR3 is CASSSEASGSQSEQFF. DNA of the CDR3: TGTGCCAGCAGCTCGGAGGCTAGCGGGAGCCAAAGTGAGCAGTTCTTC.

The V call is TRBV7-9, the J call TRBJ2-2; a weak D match, TRBD2 (5 bases). The ends were cut back, 0 bases at V and 7 bases at J, with 12 bases in the middle. CDR3 length: 15 residues. The germline CDR1 and CDR2 sequences are SEHNR and FQNEAQ (reference sequence). The CDR3: CASSLAGVYGGELFF. Written as DNA, the CDR3 is TGTGCCAGCAGCTTAGCCGGGGTATATGGCGGGGAGCTGTTTTTT.

The V gene is TRBV27, the J gene TRBJ2-7; 8 nucleotides align to TRBD2. V lost 6 bases to trimming and J lost 9 bases; unmatched junction nucleotides: 7. The CDR3 has 12 residues. Germline V lookup: CDR1 MNHEY, CDR2 SMNVEV (reference sequence). CDR3 nucleotide sequence: TGTGCCAGCAGCTCCGGGACTAGTAGGCAGTACTTC. Protein: CASSSGTSRQYF.

The chain recombines TRBV7-3 with TRBJ2-6; D call uncertain. Germline values: CDR1 SGHTA, CDR2 FQGTGA. The CDR3 has 15 residues. Trimming pared 0 bases from V and 0 bases from J, leaving 3 bases between. The CDR3 DNA follows: TGTGCCAGCAGCTTAACCGTCTCTGGGGCCAACGTCCTGACTTTC. This codes for CASSLTVSGANVLTF.

The chain couples TRBV7-9 to TRBJ2-7; the match to TRBD2 covers 9 bases. Per the germline V gene, CDR1 is SEHNR and CDR2 is FQNEAQ (reference sequence). This CDR3 contains 17 residues. The ends lost 1 base at V and 4 bases at J; junction bases unmatched: 11. The CDR3 sequence is CASSLGLADPPPYEQYF. The CDR3 DNA follows: TGTGCCAGCAGCTTAGGACTAGCGGATCCGCCCCCTTACGAGCAGTACTTC. The full variable domain, completed using reference TRBV7-9 and TRBJ2-7, is DTGVSQNPRHKITKRGQNVTFRCDPISEHNRLYWYRQTLGQGPEFLTYFQNEAQLEKSRLLSDRFSAERPKGSFSTLEIQRTEQGDSAMYLCASSLGLADPPPYEQYFGPGTRLTVT.

V usage is TRBV11-3 and J usage is TRBJ2-7, with D hard to call. This CDR3 spans 12 amino acids. V lost 6 bases and J 3 bases, leaving 9 bases between the germline ends. Looked up from germline, CDR1 is SGHNT and CDR2 is YENEEA. CDR3 DNA: TGTGCCAGCAGTGGACCCAACTACGAGCAGTACTTC. Its translation: CASSGPNYEQYF.

The chain combines TRBV6-5 with TRBJ1-3, with 8 positions matching TRBD1. This CDR3 is built from 14 residues. With 8 bases clipped from V and 4 bases from J, the junction kept 7 bases outside the gene matches. Germline CDR1 and CDR2: MNHEY and SVGAGI. The CDR3 loop reads CASSLGQGGNTIYF. The CDR3 DNA sequence: TGTGCCAGCTCCCTCGGACAGGGAGGAAACACCATATATTTT.

The V gene is TRBV7-2, the J gene TRBJ2-1; TRBD2 agrees at 9 bases. The CDR3 contains 16 residues. Losses at the gene ends were 2 bases for V and 2 bases for J; bases not matched to a gene: 4. Per the germline V gene, CDR1 is SGHTA and CDR2 is FQGNSA. CDR3 residues: CASSLQGTSTYNEQFF. DNA of the CDR3: TGTGCCAGCAGCTTACAAGGGACTAGCACCTACAATGAGCAGTTCTTC.

This clone was counted once. This chain joins TRBV30 and TRBJ2-3; 9 nucleotides align to TRBD2. The ends lost 8 bases at V and 5 bases at J; junction bases unmatched: 17. This CDR3 is 16 amino acids long. The germline CDR1 and CDR2 sequences are GTSNPN and SVGIG (reference sequence). CDR3 amino acids: CARKRDSGSRVDTQYF. The CDR3 DNA sequence: TGTGCCCGGAAGCGAGATAGCGGGAGTAGGGTAGATACGCAGTATTTT.

The chain employs TRBV28 and TRBJ1-1, with 8 bases that match TRBD1. CDR3 length: 15 residues. The germline CDR1 and CDR2 sequences are MDHEN and SYDVKM. After removal of 5 bases from V and 1 base from J, the junction contained 6 bases not matched to a gene. CDR3 residues: CASSAQGGRNTEAFF. The CDR3 coding sequence is TGTGCCAGCAGTGCACAGGGGGGGAGGAACACTGAAGCTTTCTTT.

The chain uses TRBV7-9 and TRBJ1-2; D unresolved. The ends were cut back, 2 bases at V and 4 bases at J, with 5 bases in the middle. This CDR3 has 12 residues. The germline V gene encodes CDR1 SEHNR and CDR2 FQNEAQ (reference sequence). CDR3 protein: CASSLQVYGYTF. CDR3 coding DNA: TGTGCCAGCAGCTTACAGGTCTATGGCTACACCTTC.

The chain combines TRBV6-5 with TRBJ1-3; unclear D gene. Trimming took 6 bases from V and 0 from J, leaving 12 bases between them. Per the germline V gene, CDR1 is MNHEY and CDR2 is SVGAGI. The CDR3 contains 15 residues. CDR3 bases: TGTGCCAGCAGGCCAGACTGGAGCTCTGGAAACACCATATATTTT. Protein product: CASRPDWSSGNTIYF.

This chain links TRBV2 with TRBJ2-5, with D unclear. The J call is in doubt because the DNA end fits TRBJ2-7 better. The germline gives CDR1 SNHLY, CDR2 FYNNEI. CDR3 length: 10 amino acids. This chain's CDR3 is CASQAGEQYF. The CDR3 DNA sequence: TGTGCCAGCCAGGCCGGCGAGCAGTACTTC.

The gene calls are TRBV28 and TRBJ1-5, with 8 bases fitting TRBD1. V lost 6 bases and J lost 1; bases outside the gene matches: 2. Germline V CDR1 and CDR2: MDHEN, SYDVKM. This CDR3 contains 14 residues. The CDR3: CASSWTGSNQPQHF. DNA for the CDR3: TGTGCCAGCAGCTGGACAGGGAGCAATCAGCCCCAGCATTTT.

This clone was counted a few times. V and J are TRBV6-4 and TRBJ1-5; D unresolved. This CDR3 spans 12 amino acids. The germline CDR1 and CDR2 sequences are MRHNA and SNTAGT. Trimming shortened V by 5 bases and J by 4 bases, and 6 bases separated the two germline ends. The CDR3 region is CASSFRNQPQHF. In DNA form, the CDR3 reads TGTGCCAGCAGTTTTAGGAATCAGCCCCAGCATTTT.

This clone was seen only once. V is TRBV23-1 and J is TRBJ2-7; TRBD2 agrees at 11 bases. TRBV23-1 counts as an open reading frame of uncertain function. The J segment lost 1 base and the V segment lost 3 bases, leaving 5 bases of the junction unmatched. The CDR3 loop spans 16 amino acids. CDR3 in amino acids: CASSHPGLAASYEQYF. The CDR3 bases are TGCGCCAGCAGTCATCCGGGACTAGCGGCTTCCTACGAGCAGTACTTC.

The V and J genes are TRBV6-5 and TRBJ2-1; 7 nucleotides agree with TRBD1. CDR1 and CDR2 from the germline V gene are MNHEY and SVGAGI. Losses at the gene ends were 3 bases for V and 10 bases for J; bases not matched to a gene: 6. CDR3 length: 13 residues. This chain's CDR3 is CASSYIKGAEQFF. CDR3 sequence (DNA): TGTGCCAGCAGTTATATAAAGGGGGCCGAGCAGTTCTTC.

The chain links TRBV27 to TRBJ1-1; unclear D gene. Per the germline V gene, CDR1 is MNHEY and CDR2 is SMNVEV (reference sequence). V was trimmed by 5 bases and J by 2 bases, leaving 9 bases between them. There are 13 residues in the CDR3. The CDR3, as DNA: TGTGCCAGCAGTGCCCGGGTTAACACTGAAGCTTTCTTT. Translated: CASSARVNTEAFF.

Details on this clone: This sample also contains other DNA sequences that code for the same CDR3. The chain uses TRBV5-1 and TRBJ2-7, with 9 bases identical to TRBD1. Unmatched junction bases numbered 6, after V lost 1 base and J lost 1 base. Germline assignment: CDR1 SGHRS and CDR2 YFSETQ. This CDR3 is built from 16 residues. The CDR3 nucleotides are TGCGCCAGCAGCTTGAGTCCGGGACAGGGTTCCTACGAGCAGTACTTC. Protein sequence: CASSLSPGQGSYEQYF.

The V call is TRBV5-1, the J call TRBJ1-1; no firm D call. Trimming stripped 0 bases from V and 6 bases from J, with 3 bases between. The germline V gene encodes CDR1 SGHRS and CDR2 YFSETQ. CDR3 length: 11 amino acids. The CDR3 DNA sequence: TGCGCCAGCAGCTTGGGCCCTGAAGCTTTCTTT. Residues: CASSLGPEAFF.

This chain uses TRBV4-2 with TRBJ1-4; 7 bases agree with TRBD1. Germline V gene lookup returns CDR1 LGHNA and CDR2 YNFKEQ. There are 16 residues in the CDR3. V dropped 3 bases and J dropped 8; count of bases not matched to a gene: 12. CDR3 nucleotides: TGTGCCAGCAGCCATCTTGGGACAGCCGACTCAGAAAAACTGTTTTTT. As protein: CASSHLGTADSEKLFF.

The rearrangement joins TRBV6-1 to TRBJ2-7; D is possibly TRBD1 or TRBD2 (5 bases each). The germline CDR1 and CDR2 sequences are MNHNS and SASEGT. The V end lost 1 base, the J end lost 4 bases, and 11 bases lay between the germline ends. The CDR3 covers 14 residues. This CDR3 is CASSEGGWVYEQYF. Written as DNA, the CDR3 is TGTGCCAGCAGTGAAGGGGGGTGGGTTTACGAGCAGTACTTC.

J is TRBJ1-1 and V is TRBV30; D ambiguous. Per germline, CDR1 GTSNPN and CDR2 SVGIG (reference sequence). CDR3 length equals 13 residues. Trimming shortened V by 0 bases and J by 4 bases, and 9 bases separated the two germline ends. The CDR3 sequence: CAWSVETGTEAFF. The CDR3 DNA sequence: TGTGCCTGGAGTGTTGAAACCGGCACTGAAGCTTTCTTT. The complete variable domain, with remaining parts taken from reference TRBV30 and TRBJ1-1, reads SQTIHQWPATLVQPVGSPLSLECTVEGTSNPNLYWYRQAAGRGLQLLFYSVGIGQISSEVPQNLSASRPQDRQFILSSKKLLLSDSGFYLCAWSVETGTEAFFGQGTRLTVV.

This chain joins TRBV7-2 and TRBJ2-7, with D perhaps TRBD2 (5 bases). The CDR3 contains 13 residues. Germline V gives CDR1 SGHTA, CDR2 FQGNSA. Trimming left V 4 bases short and J 3 bases short, with 10 bases between. The DNA for the CDR3 is TGTGCCAGCAGCTCCGGGGTGGGCTACGAGCAGTACTTC. As protein: CASSSGVGYEQYF.

The rearrangement uses TRBV29-1 and TRBJ2-5; TRBD1 is a possible D gene (6 bases). The germline gives CDR1 SQVTM, CDR2 ANQGSEA. CDR3 length equals 14 residues. V lost 2 bases and J lost 3, with 13 bases in between. The CDR3 loop is CSVEHRARKETQYF. CDR3 nucleotides: TGCAGCGTTGAACACAGGGCCCGAAAAGAGACCCAGTACTTC.